This T cell receptor beta chain was retrieved from a study of Tregs in tolerant kidney transplant recipients. Method: immunoSEQ multiplex PCR; TCRdb's copy keeps in-frame clones and lacks some. This table holds nearly 95,000 clones, approximately 94% found once. On this clone: The antigen is unknown.

Unstimulated Tregs (CD4+CD25+CD127-) and CD4+CD25- non-Tregs were sorted from PBMCs. In germline, CDR1 is GTSNPN, CDR2 SVGIG (reference sequence). The V and J ends lost 0 bases and 2 bases respectively, with 13 bases between them. CDR3 length: 15 residues. General observations from the study: This study did not directly address biological reproducibility. Antigen-driven expansion was suggested because donor-specific Tregs expanded more than all Tregs in tolerant patients.

Material: CD4+ T cells from blood, obtained before the transplant. The V and J genes are TRBV30 and TRBJ2-5; possible D gene TRBD2, 6 bases. The source of this sequence is a human donor who received a combined kidney and bone marrow transplant. The CDR3 nucleotides read TGTGCCTGGAGTGTACGGTGGGGAGGACAAGAGACCCAGTACTTC. Translating gives CAWSVRWGGQETQYF.